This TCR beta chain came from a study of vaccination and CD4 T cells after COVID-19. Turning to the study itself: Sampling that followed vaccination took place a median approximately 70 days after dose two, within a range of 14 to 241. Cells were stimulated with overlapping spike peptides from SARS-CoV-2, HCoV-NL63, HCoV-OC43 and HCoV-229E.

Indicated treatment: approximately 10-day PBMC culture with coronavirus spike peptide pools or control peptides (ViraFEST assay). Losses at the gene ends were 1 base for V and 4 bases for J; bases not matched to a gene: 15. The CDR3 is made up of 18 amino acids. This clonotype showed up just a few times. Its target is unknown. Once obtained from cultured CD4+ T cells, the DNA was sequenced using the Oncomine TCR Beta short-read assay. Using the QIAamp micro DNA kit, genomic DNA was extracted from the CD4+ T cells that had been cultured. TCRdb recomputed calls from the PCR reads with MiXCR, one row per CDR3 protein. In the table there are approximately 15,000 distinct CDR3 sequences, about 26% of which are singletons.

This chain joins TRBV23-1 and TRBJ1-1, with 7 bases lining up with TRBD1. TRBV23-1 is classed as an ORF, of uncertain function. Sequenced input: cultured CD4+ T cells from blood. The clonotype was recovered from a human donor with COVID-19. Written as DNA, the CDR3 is TGCGCCAGCAGTCAATTGACGGGACAGTCCTCGCGGGGCACTGAAGCTTTCTTT. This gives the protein CASSQLTGQSSRGTEAFF.